This T cell receptor beta chain came from a study of blood T cell repertoires in COVID-19. Looking at the study overall: Sites across the United States, Italy and Spain contributed samples from acute and convalescent COVID-19. Sample material is recorded as cDNA or gDNA derived from T cells, B-cell-depleted T cells, or PBMCs.

Trimming removed 5 bases from V and 5 bases from J; junction bases left unmatched: 8. Germline assignment: CDR1 LNHDA and CDR2 SQIVND (reference sequence). This CDR3 is built from 16 residues. In the original analysis: Estimation of nucleated cell counts was performed using reference gene primer amplification. Clones were read by immunoSEQ multiplex PCR, and TCRdb kept only the in-frame ones, dropping some. V and J calls and clone size are as listed in that table; D and trimming were resolved from the DNA. The top ten hold roughly 13% of the sample, which has about 220,000 clones, around 80% seen once.

The sample consisted of peripheral blood. The receptor comes from a human donor in a cohort sampled during active COVID-19. The chain recombines TRBV19 with TRBJ2-3, with 12 nucleotides matching TRBD2. CDR3 sequence reads: CASSVEPGLAGDTQYF. In nucleotides, the CDR3 is TGTGCCAGTAGTGTCGAACCGGGACTAGCGGGAGATACGCAGTATTTT.